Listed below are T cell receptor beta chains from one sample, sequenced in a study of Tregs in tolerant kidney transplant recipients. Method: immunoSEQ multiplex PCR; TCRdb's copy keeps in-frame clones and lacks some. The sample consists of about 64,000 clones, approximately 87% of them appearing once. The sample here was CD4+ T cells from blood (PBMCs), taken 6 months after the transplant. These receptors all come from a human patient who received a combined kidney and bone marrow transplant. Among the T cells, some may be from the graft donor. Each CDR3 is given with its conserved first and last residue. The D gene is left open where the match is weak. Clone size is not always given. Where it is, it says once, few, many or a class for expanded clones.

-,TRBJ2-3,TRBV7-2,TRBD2,TGTGCCAGCAGCTTCGCTAGCGGGGTCGCAGATACGCAGTATTTT,CASSFASGVADTQYF
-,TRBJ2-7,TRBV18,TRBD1,TGTGCCAGCTCACCAAAGGGACAGGGGGACTACGAGCAGTACTTC,CASSPKGQGDYEQYF
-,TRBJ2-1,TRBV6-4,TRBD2,TGTGCCAGCAGTGACTCTGCGGGGGGTTACAATGAGCAGTTCTTC,CASSDSAGGYNEQFF
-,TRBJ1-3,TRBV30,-,TGTGCCTGGAGTTCATCGGGACATTCCTCTGGAAACACCATATATTTT,CAWSSSGHSSGNTIYF
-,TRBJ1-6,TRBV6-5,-,TGTGCCAGCAGTTACGTTGACAGTCCTAATTCACCCCTCCACTTT,CASSYVDSPNSPLHF
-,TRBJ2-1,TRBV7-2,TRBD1,TGTGCCAGCAGCTTGTACGGGACAGGGGGTAGCAATGAGCAGTTCTTC,CASSLYGTGGSNEQFF
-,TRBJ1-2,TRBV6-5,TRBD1,TGTGCCAGCAGTTTCACAGGGGGCGGCTATGGCTACACCTTC,CASSFTGGGYGYTF
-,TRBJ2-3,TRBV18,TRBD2,TGTGCCAGCTCACCACCGGGGGGGAGAGATACGCAGTATTTT,CASSPPGGRDTQYF
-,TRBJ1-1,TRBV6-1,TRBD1,TGTGCCAGTAACCGACAGGGGAGGAACACTGAAGCTTTCTTT,CASNRQGRNTEAFF
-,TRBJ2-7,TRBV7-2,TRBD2,TGTGCCAGCAGCGCCCATCACCTAGCGGGAGGCCTCGAGCAGTACTTC,CASSAHHLAGGLEQYF
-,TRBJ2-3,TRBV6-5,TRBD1,TGTGCCAGCAGTTACGCCCGGGACAGGGGGACGGATACGCAGTATTTT,CASSYARDRGTDTQYF
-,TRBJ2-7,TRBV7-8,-,TGTGCCAGCAGCCGACTGGGGAGGAACGAGCAGTACTTC,CASSRLGRNEQYF
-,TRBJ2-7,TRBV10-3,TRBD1,TGTGCCATCAGTGTACAGGGGTACGAGCAGTACTTC,CAISVQGYEQYF
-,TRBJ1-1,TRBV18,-,TGTGCCAGCTCACCAGACCAAGGGGGCACTGAAGCTTTCTTT,CASSPDQGGTEAFF
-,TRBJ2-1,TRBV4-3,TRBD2,TGCGCCAGCAGCCGACGCACTAGCGGGAGCGGGAGCAATGAGCAGTTCTTC,CASSRRTSGSGSNEQFF
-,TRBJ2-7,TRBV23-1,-,TGCGCCAGCAGTCAATCAGTTAGAGGGAAACACGAGCAGTACTTC,CASSQSVRGKHEQYF
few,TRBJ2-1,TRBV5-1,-,TGCGCCAGCAGCACCGCGGGGGCAGACAATGAGCAGTTCTTC,CASSTAGADNEQFF
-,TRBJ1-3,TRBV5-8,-,TGTGCCAGCACCCCGGGGGGGGCTGGAAACACCATATATTTT,CASTPGGAGNTIYF
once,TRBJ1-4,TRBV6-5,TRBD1,TGTGCCAGCAGCACAGGGGGCAGGACTAATGAAAAACTGTTTTTT,CASSTGGRTNEKLFF
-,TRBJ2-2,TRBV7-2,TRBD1,TGTGCCAGCAGCTTCCGGACAGGGGCCGGGGAGCTGTTTTTT,CASSFRTGAGELFF
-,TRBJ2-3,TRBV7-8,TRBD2,TGTGCCAGCAGCTTCCTAGCGGAATACACAGATACGCAGTATTTT,CASSFLAEYTDTQYF
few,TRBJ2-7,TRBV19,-,TGTGCCAGTAGTATGGAATCAGGGGAGGGCTCCTACGAGCAGTACTTC,CASSMESGEGSYEQYF
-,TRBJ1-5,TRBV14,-,TGTGCCAGCAGCGCGGGCCTCTATCAGCCCCAGCATTTT,CASSAGLYQPQHF
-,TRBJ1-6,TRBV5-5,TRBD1,TGTGCCAGCAGCTTATTTTCCTCAGGGGGAAATTCACCCCTCCACTTT,CASSLFSSGGNSPLHF
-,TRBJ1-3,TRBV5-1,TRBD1,TGCGCCAGCAGCACCGGACAGGGGGCAGTTTGGAACACCATATATTTT,CASSTGQGAVWNTIYF
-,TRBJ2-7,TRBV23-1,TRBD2,TGCGCCAGCAACGGGGGGGTGGGAGCCGAGCAGTACTTC,CASNGGVGAEQYF
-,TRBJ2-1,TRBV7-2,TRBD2,TGTGCCAGCAGCAATAGCGGGAGCTCCTACAATGAGCAGTTCTTC,CASSNSGSSYNEQFF
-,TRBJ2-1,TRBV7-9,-,TGTGCCACCCGCCGCGGATTCGACAATGAGCAGTTCTTC,CATRRGFDNEQFF
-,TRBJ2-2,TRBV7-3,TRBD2,TGTGCCAGCAGCTTAACGGGGACTAGCGGTTACACCGGGGAGCTGTTTTTT,CASSLTGTSGYTGELFF
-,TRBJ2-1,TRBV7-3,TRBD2,TGTGCCAGCAGCCAAGGACTAGCGGGGGGTTTTGAGCAGTTCTTC,CASSQGLAGGFEQFF
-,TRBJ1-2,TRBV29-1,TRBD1,TGCAGCGTCCCCCGGGGACAGGGTTTATACGGCTACACCTTC,CSVPRGQGLYGYTF
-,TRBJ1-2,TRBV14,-,TGTGCCAGCAGCCAAGATTGGCCGAACTATGGCTACACCTTC,CASSQDWPNYGYTF